This TCR beta chain comes out of a study of T cell repertoires in cytomegalovirus infection. On the study more broadly: CMV epitopes used comprised recently identified HLA-C-restricted ones and well-studied HLA-B-restricted ones. Study observations and caveats: HLA-C-restricted TCR beta clonotypes specific for CMV led the ex vivo response. Identification of carriers of CMV plus the relevant HLA was performed using cumulative public TCR beta family frequency.

This CDR3 region has 16 residues. V lost 0 bases and J lost 5, with 16 bases in between. Germline CDR1 is LNHDA and CDR2 is SQIVND (reference sequence). TCRdb itself ran the reads through MiXCR, one entry per CDR3 protein. The data contain approximately 910,000 distinct CDR3 sequences, roughly 30% of them singletons. A note on this clonotype: Its antigen is still unknown.

The rearrangement uses TRBV19 and TRBJ2-5, with a possible D match to TRBD2 (5 bases). The source is a human donor in good health (CMV status not recorded). Some clones in this sample may be carry-over from other donors' samples. The sample was cultured CD8+ T cells from PBMCs, taken from culture after CMV antigen stimulation. The chain's CDR3 is CASSIDLATVYETQYF. The CDR3 coding sequence is TGTGCCAGTAGTATAGATCTAGCAACGGTTTATGAGACCCAGTACTTC.